Each of the 15 T cell receptor beta chains below was sequenced from the same sample in a study of blood T cells in healthy people across ages. Through a sample-barcoded 5' primer and a J-beta primer mix, a second PCR was run for about 6 to 11 cycles. One entry per CDR3 protein results from TCRdb running MiXCR on the 5' RACE reads. The table includes about 800,000 distinct CDR3 sequences, 25% detected once. These data were also filed under a second study, of T cells of mothers and their children.

The sequenced material came from blood. These TCRs come from a boy younger than 18 in good health.

The V call is TRBV7-9, the J call TRBJ2-7, with D possibly matching TRBD1 (6 bases). The V and J ends lost 7 bases and 4 bases respectively, with 20 bases between them. CDR3 size: 15 residues. From germline, CDR1 is SEHNR and CDR2 FQNEAQ (reference sequence). Written as DNA, the CDR3 is TGTGCCAGCAACTCCTCTCCTCTACAGGGATACGAGCAGTACTTC. This gives the protein CASNSSPLQGYEQYF.

The sample holds a few counts of this clonotype. This sequence joins TRBV12-3 or TRBV12-4 and TRBJ2-3, with 8 positions matching TRBD2. Losses at the gene ends were 0 bases for V and 8 bases for J; bases not matched to a gene: 10. This CDR3 contains 16 residues. For the CDR3, the DNA is TGTGCCAGCAGTTTAGCCCCATTCGGGGGGGCCGGTACGCAGTATTTT. Protein sequence: CASSLAPFGGAGTQYF.

This chain uses TRBV12-3 or TRBV12-4 with TRBJ1-2; the match to TRBD1 covers 7 bases. The trim removed 3 bases at V and 3 bases at J, leaving 4 bases unmatched. The CDR3 has 14 amino acids. This CDR3 reads CASSLKGGHYGYTF. In DNA, the CDR3 is TGTGCCAGCAGTTTGAAAGGGGGCCACTATGGCTACACCTTC.

The rearrangement joins TRBV3-1 to TRBJ2-1, with TRBD2 identical over 8 bases. Per the germline V gene, CDR1 is LGHDT and CDR2 is YNNKEL (reference sequence). The trim removed 4 bases at V and 9 bases at J, leaving 14 bases unmatched. The CDR3 length is 16 residues. The CDR3 protein is CASSRNPGGAQGEQFF. The DNA of the CDR3 is TGTGCCAGCAGCCGAAACCCGGGGGGGGCCCAAGGTGAGCAGTTCTTC.

J is TRBJ2-3 and V is TRBV5-1; weak D call: TRBD2 (5 bases). Trimming removed 4 bases from V and 1 base from J, with 19 bases in between. There are 17 residues in the CDR3. Germline V gene sequence: CDR1 SGHRS, CDR2 YFSETQ. This CDR3 is CASSLDPTGSGTDTQYF. The CDR3 DNA reads as TGCGCCAGCAGCCTCGACCCCACGGGGTCGGGCACAGATACGCAGTATTTT. The whole variable domain, filled in from reference TRBV5-1 and TRBJ2-3, reads KAGVTQTPRYLIKTRGQQVTLSCSPISGHRSVSWYQQTPGQGLQFLFEYFSETQRNKGNFPGRFSGRQFSNSRSEMNVSTLELGDSALYLCASSLDPTGSGTDTQYFGPGTRLTVL.

The rearrangement joins TRBV15 to TRBJ2-7; D may correspond to TRBD1 or TRBD2 (5 bases each). Trimming shortened V by 5 bases and J by 2 bases, and 16 bases separated the two germline ends. The V gene's germline CDR1 is LNHNV and CDR2 YYDKDF (reference sequence). The CDR3 has 15 residues. The CDR3 here is CATSGDEIPPYEQYF. CDR3 bases: TGTGCCACCAGCGGGGACGAAATCCCCCCCTACGAGCAGTACTTC.

In regard to this clonotype: The junction departs from germline at one end; a sequencing error may be responsible. The V and J genes are TRBV29-1 and TRBJ2-5; possible D gene TRBD1, 6 bases. This CDR3 is 14 amino acids long. CDR1 and CDR2 (germline): SQVTM, ANQGSEA. The CDR3: CSVEELGADETQCF. In DNA, the CDR3 is TGCAGCGTTGAAGAACTGGGGGCTGATGAGACCCAGTGCTTC.

This clonotype was picked up a small number of times. The chain uses TRBV19 and TRBJ1-1; 9 nucleotides match TRBD1. Per germline, CDR1 LNHDA and CDR2 SQIVND (reference sequence). The V gene end was trimmed by 0 bases and the J gene end by 6 bases; junction bases not matched to a gene: 8. This CDR3 comprises 16 residues. In DNA, the CDR3 is TGTGCCAGTAGTATAGATCCCGACAGGGGGGTTCCTGAAGCTTTCTTT. This gives the protein CASSIDPDRGVPEAFF.

This clonotype has more than one count but fewer than ten. The V call is TRBV2, the J call TRBJ2-5; TRBD1 matches 8 bases. The J call is in doubt because the DNA end fits TRBJ2-7 better. Germline V CDR1 and CDR2: SNHLY, FYNNEI. The CDR3 runs 14 residues. The CDR3: CASSDPPGGTEQYF. The CDR3 DNA reads as TGTGCCAGCAGTGATCCTCCAGGGGGCACCGAGCAGTACTTC.

The J gene is TRBJ1-2, the V gene TRBV11-2; D is uncertain. The CDR3 has 12 amino acids. CDR1 and CDR2 (germline): SGHAT, FQNNGV. Trimming took 8 bases from V and 0 from J, leaving 7 bases between them. The CDR3 loop is CASGPTNYGYTF. DNA of the CDR3: TGTGCCAGCGGGCCAACTAACTATGGCTACACCTTC.

Only a few counts were recorded for this clonotype. One end of the junction fails to match germline, which may point to a read error. V is TRBV9 and J is TRBJ1-1, with 7 positions matching TRBD1. The CDR3 is 13 residues long. Germline V gives CDR1 SGDLS, CDR2 YYNGEE. CDR3 sequence reads: CASSASDRTEAFF. The CDR3 DNA reads TGTGCCAGCAGCGCGTCGGACAGGACTGAAGCCTTCTTT.

This clonotype has a handful of counts. This sequence joins TRBV20-1 and TRBJ1-6; 10 bases are shared with TRBD1. Trimming took 5 bases from V and 9 from J; bases not matched to a gene: 7. The CDR3 loop spans 14 amino acids. CDR1 and CDR2 (germline): DFQATT, SNEGSKA (reference sequence). CDR3: CSAEGGTGVSPLHF. Here the CDR3 DNA reads TGCAGTGCTGAGGGGGGGACAGGGGTTTCACCCCTCCACTTT.

V and J are TRBV5-5 and TRBJ2-5, with D possibly TRBD1 on 6 matching bases. The CDR3 has 15 residues. Germline V gives CDR1 SGHKS, CDR2 YYEKEE (reference sequence). V gave up 0 bases and J gave up 3 bases, with 12 bases separating them. The CDR3 region is CASSLDGQTKETQYF. DNA for the CDR3: TGTGCCAGCAGCTTGGACGGACAGACAAAAGAGACCCAGTACTTC.

The CDR3 bases are TGCGCCAGCAGCCAAGACGGGGACACGGACAATGAGCAGTTCTTC. As protein: CASSQDGDTDNEQFF. The chain combines TRBV4-3 with TRBJ2-1, with D perhaps matching TRBD1 (6 bases). CDR3 size: 15 residues. V was cut by 0 bases and J by 5 bases, with 11 bases left in between. The germline CDR1 and CDR2 sequences are LGHNA and YSLEER.

Note on this clonotype: A read error is possible here, since a much larger clone lies one base away. V gene TRBV7-2 combines with J gene TRBJ1-5, with a weak D call TRBD1 (5 bases). The CDR3 runs 15 residues. Germline CDR1 is SGHTA and CDR2 is FQGNSA. CDR3 sequence reads: CAGSSGGASNQPQHF. CDR3 DNA: TGTGCCGGCAGCTCCGGAGGGGCAAGCAATCAGCCCCAGCATTTT.